Detailed here is one TCR beta chain. Antigen specificity is unknown. This entry is derived from a study of graft-versus-host responses after intestinal transplantation. Notes on the study in general: Present in recipient marrow, GvH clones included some that appeared first in ileum or blood. There was an association between peak levels of circulating GvH clones and early post-transplant HvG declines.

Germline CDR1 and CDR2: MNHNS and SASEGT. V shed 6 bases and J 6 bases; nucleotides not matched to a gene: 12. This CDR3 region has 15 residues. The protocol was immunoSEQ multiplex PCR, while the TCRdb copy is restricted to in-frame clones and leaves out a portion. The sample holds over 100,000 clones, 93% seen once. This sequence was found in a human donor who was the organ donor for an intestinal transplant. This sequence joins TRBV6-1 and TRBJ2-7; 9 bases align to TRBD1. The sample here was unstimulated CD8+ T cells sorted from spleen or lymph node cells, taken before transplant. The CDR3 is CASRGDREWVGEQYF. DNA of the CDR3: TGTGCCAGCAGGGGGGACAGGGAGTGGGTAGGCGAGCAGTACTTC.